The subject of this entry is one T cell receptor beta chain. The sample comes from a study of shared clonotypes between healthy human individuals. From germline, CDR1 is LGHNA and CDR2 YSLEER. There are 16 residues in the CDR3. Deletions cut 2 bases from V and 6 bases from J, with 17 bases between. Running of the assay took place at deep level. Method: immunoSEQ multiplex PCR; TCRdb's copy keeps in-frame clones and lacks some. The sample records roughly 1,100,000 clones, about 74% being singletons. The specimen was memory CD4+ T cells sorted from blood. This sample's subset: CD45RA-negative fraction. This chain connects TRBV4-3 to TRBJ2-1; D remains ambiguous. This receptor was taken from a young man in good health. CDR3 sequence (DNA): TGCGCCAGCAGCCAATGGGTAGGAAGCCCAGGCAATGAGCAGTTCTTC. Translation: CASSQWVGSPGNEQFF.